These 30 T cell receptor beta chains were all obtained from the same sample, sequenced in a study of T-cell reconstitution after alpha-beta-depleted transplantation in children. Preparation of the TCRbeta library was carried out with unique molecular identifiers. MiXCR, run by TCRdb on the PCR reads, gives a single entry per CDR3 protein. This sample has about 360,000 distinct CDR3 sequences; 10% to 15% occur once, and the top ten carry about 3.9%. Material: PBMCs, obtained from the stem cell graft. The receptors derive from a human donor who donated a stem cell graft to a child with Fanconi anemia.

The rearrangement joins TRBV7-2 to TRBJ2-7; TRBD2 might be the D (6 bases). The V end was cut by 6 bases, the J end by 2 bases, with 14 bases between. CDR3 length: 14 amino acids. Germline V gene sequence: CDR1 SGHTA, CDR2 FQGNSA. This CDR3 is CASSPGPGAYEQYF. In DNA form, the CDR3 reads TGTGCCAGCAGTCCCGGGCCGGGGGCCTACGAGCAGTACTTC. The full variable domain, with the rest looked up from reference TRBV7-2 and TRBJ2-7, is GAGVSQSPSNKVTEKGKDVELRCDPISGHTALYWYRQSLGQGLEFLIYFQGNSAPDKSGLPSDRFSAERTGGSVSTLTIQRTQQEDSAVYLCASSPGPGAYEQYFGPGTRLTVT.

This clonotype appeared many times. The chain combines TRBV5-1 with TRBJ2-3, with a possible D match to TRBD1 (5 bases). The V end was cut by 0 bases, the J end by 5 bases, with 10 bases between. Germline loops: CDR1 SGHRS, CDR2 YFSETQ. CDR3 size: 14 residues. The CDR3 DNA is TGCGCCAGCAGCTTGGTTTCAGGGCGAGATACGCAGTATTTT. As protein: CASSLVSGRDTQYF. The entire variable domain, with the rest obtained from reference TRBV5-1 and TRBJ2-3, is as follows: KAGVTQTPRYLIKTRGQQVTLSCSPISGHRSVSWYQQTPGQGLQFLFEYFSETQRNKGNFPGRFSGRQFSNSRSEMNVSTLELGDSALYLCASSLVSGRDTQYFGPGTRLTVL.

The table lists this clonotype with a few counts. In DNA form, the CDR3 reads TGTGCCAGCAGCACTTCGGACAGGGTAGGGTACACTGAAGCTTTCTTT. It yields the protein CASSTSDRVGYTEAFF. V usage is TRBV5-6 and J usage is TRBJ1-1, with 8 bases fitting TRBD1. The germline V gene has CDR1 SGHDT and CDR2 YYEEEE. V shed 4 bases, J shed 3 bases, and the junction held 11 bases outside the gene matches. The CDR3 spans 16 residues.

The sample holds many counts of this clonotype. The rearrangement uses TRBV29-1 and TRBJ1-1; D is undetermined. CDR3 size: 20 residues. Looked up from germline, CDR1 is SQVTM and CDR2 is ANQGSEA. Trimming left V 1 base short and J 6 bases short, with 33 bases between. The CDR3 protein is CSVEGERRETTLVRVAEAFF. CDR3 coding DNA: TGCAGCGTTGAAGGTGAAAGAAGGGAGACAACCCTAGTAAGGGTCGCTGAAGCTTTCTTT.

This clonotype occurred a few times. The V call is TRBV7-8, the J call TRBJ2-7; TRBD2 matches 8 bases. CDR3 length: 14 residues. Germline trimming cut 1 base from V and 4 bases from J; bases unmatched to any gene: 3. Germline-derived CDR1 and CDR2 are SGHVS and FQNEAQ. CDR3 protein: CASSLEAGAYEQYV. CDR3 nucleotide sequence: TGTGCCAGCAGCTTAGAAGCGGGGGCTTACGAGCAGTACGTC.

There are a few counts of this clonotype. The chain combines TRBV5-1 with TRBJ2-1; TRBD2 matches at 13 bases. The V and J ends lost 3 bases and 2 bases, in that order; junction bases with no gene match: 17. This CDR3 has 21 residues. Germline V gives CDR1 SGHRS, CDR2 YFSETQ. For the CDR3, the DNA is TGCGCCAGCAGCTACGCCCTCTCCGGGACTAGCGGGGCGGCCCCCTACAATGAGCAGTTCTTC. It yields the protein CASSYALSGTSGAAPYNEQFF.

The rearrangement links TRBV7-8 to TRBJ2-4; the D is unclear. Germline CDR1 SGHVS, CDR2 FQNEAQ. The CDR3 consists of 11 residues. The germline V and J ends were trimmed by 1 base and 8 bases, with 3 bases remaining between them. CDR3 in DNA: TGTGCCAGCAGCTTAGTGGACATTCAGTACTTC. This codes for CASSLVDIQYF.

This clonotype was counted a few times. The genes are TRBV5-8 and TRBJ2-1; D not certain. The germline V gene encodes CDR1 SGHTS and CDR2 YDEGEE. Trimming shortened V by 6 bases and J by 1 base, and 20 bases separated the two germline ends. The CDR3 totals 17 residues. In DNA, the CDR3 is TGTGCCAGCAACCCATGGTGGCCGGGCGGATCCTACAATGAGCAGTTCTTC. Protein product: CASNPWWPGGSYNEQFF.

In its sample, this clonotype was seen a few times. CDR3 nucleotide sequence: TGCAGTGCTAGTGAAGCAGGGACAGGGGCTAGCCAGCCCCAGCATTTT. This translates into CSASEAGTGASQPQHF. The rearrangement joins TRBV20-1 to TRBJ1-5, with 10 bases identical to TRBD1. Per the germline V gene, CDR1 is DFQATT and CDR2 is SNEGSKA (reference sequence). The CDR3 loop spans 16 amino acids. V gave up 3 bases and J gave up 7 bases; unmatched junction bases: 12.

This clonotype was found many times. This rearrangement joins TRBV18 to TRBJ2-1, with 8 bases that match TRBD1. The germline V gene has CDR1 KGHSH and CDR2 LQKENI. This CDR3 comprises 17 residues. J was trimmed by 0 bases and V by 1 base; bases with no gene match: 5. CDR3 amino acids: CASSPRQGASSYNEQFF. CDR3 bases: TGTGCCAGCTCACCACGCCAGGGGGCGAGCTCCTACAATGAGCAGTTCTTC.

The sample holds a few counts of this clonotype. V and J are TRBV2 and TRBJ2-2; no clear D. From germline, CDR1 is SNHLY and CDR2 FYNNEI. V gave up 6 bases and J gave up 6 bases, with 14 bases separating them. This CDR3 has 14 amino acids. Here the CDR3 reads CASSEPRESGELFF. The CDR3 bases are TGTGCCAGCAGCGAGCCAAGGGAATCCGGGGAGCTGTTTTTT.

This clonotype was recorded many times. This chain connects TRBV28 to TRBJ2-1; TRBD1 matches 8 bases. CDR3 length: 14 residues. V gave up 5 bases and J gave up 4 bases; unmatched junction bases: 4. CDR1 is MDHEN and CDR2 is SYDVKM in the germline V gene. The CDR3 nucleotides read TGTGCCAGCAGTCCGGACAGGGTATACAATGAGCAGTTCTTC. Amino acid sequence: CASSPDRVYNEQFF.

Many counts were recorded for this clonotype. The chain carries TRBV10-3 and TRBJ1-1; D gene ambiguous. Germline CDR1 and CDR2: ENHRY and SYGVKD. CDR3 size: 13 residues. V dropped 7 bases and J dropped 1 base, with 10 bases sitting between them. CDR3 loop: CAITGTANTEAFF. The CDR3 coding sequence is TGTGCCATCACGGGCACGGCGAACACTGAAGCTTTCTTT.

This clonotype occurred many times. The chain employs TRBV24-1 and TRBJ2-1, with a tentative D call TRBD2 (6 bases). CDR1 is KGHDR, CDR2 SFDVKD, per germline. V was trimmed by 9 bases and J by 6 bases, leaving 14 bases between them. This CDR3 is built from 13 residues. The CDR3 DNA sequence: TGTGCCACCGGACTGACTAGTACCAATGAGCAGTTCTTC. The encoded protein is CATGLTSTNEQFF.

In its sample, this clonotype was seen many times. The CDR3 sequence is CASRRQAQGGYTF. The CDR3 nucleotides are TGTGCCAGCAGGCGACAGGCCCAGGGTGGCTACACCTTC. The chain couples TRBV6-1 to TRBJ1-2, with D perhaps matching TRBD1 (6 bases). This CDR3 comprises 13 residues. Germline CDR1 MNHNS, CDR2 SASEGT. V was pared by 6 bases and J by 7 bases, with 15 bases between.

V usage is TRBV11-1 and J usage is TRBJ2-1; 14 bases agree with TRBD2. Per germline, CDR1 SGHAT and CDR2 FQDESV (reference sequence). The CDR3 has 20 amino acids. Losses at the gene ends were 0 bases for V and 0 bases for J; bases not matched to a gene: 7. This chain's CDR3 is CASSLALGLAGALSYNEQFF. The CDR3 DNA reads TGTGCCAGCAGCTTAGCGCTGGGACTAGCGGGGGCCCTCTCCTACAATGAGCAGTTCTTC.

This clonotype was detected many times. The chain uses TRBV6-1 and TRBJ2-1; D might be TRBD1 (6 bases). The CDR3 length is 14 residues. V shed 7 bases and J shed 4 bases, with 14 bases lying between them. Germline V gene lookup returns CDR1 MNHNS and CDR2 SASEGT. CDR3 DNA: TGTGCCAGCAACGCCGGGACACCTTACAATGAGCAGTTCTTC. Translated: CASNAGTPYNEQFF.

This clonotype has a handful of counts. The chain is built from TRBV5-1 and TRBJ2-1; D is possibly TRBD2 (5 bases). Trimming took 1 base from V and 13 from J, leaving 12 bases between them. The CDR3 consists of 12 residues. CDR1 is SGHRS and CDR2 is YFSETQ in the germline V gene. The DNA for the CDR3 is TGCGCCAGCAGCTTGAACGGGGTTGCCCAGTTCTTC. It codes for CASSLNGVAQFF. The full variable domain, rest sourced from reference TRBV5-1 and TRBJ2-1, is KAGVTQTPRYLIKTRGQQVTLSCSPISGHRSVSWYQQTPGQGLQFLFEYFSETQRNKGNFPGRFSGRQFSNSRSEMNVSTLELGDSALYLCASSLNGVAQFFGPGTRLTVL.

This clonotype was recorded a few times. This rearrangement joins TRBV29-1 to TRBJ2-1; possible D gene TRBD2, 6 bases. The V end lost 7 bases, the J end lost 0 bases, and 19 bases lay between the germline ends. Germline lookup yields CDR1 SQVTM and CDR2 ANQGSEA. The CDR3 consists of 16 residues. The CDR3: CSAGGGWGGSYNEQFF. In DNA, the CDR3 is TGCAGCGCTGGGGGAGGCTGGGGCGGCTCCTACAATGAGCAGTTCTTC.

This clonotype was picked up many times. The chain uses TRBV12-3 or TRBV12-4 and TRBJ2-7; 11 positions match TRBD1. The CDR3 has 15 amino acids. V shed 4 bases, J shed 4 bases, and the junction held 6 bases outside the gene matches. Written as DNA, the CDR3 is TGTGCCAGCAGTTATGGGACAGGGGGACTTTACGAGCAGTACTTC. It translates to CASSYGTGGLYEQYF.

The table lists this clonotype with a few counts. The chain employs TRBV7-9 and TRBJ1-1, with TRBD1 as a possible D gene (6 bases). Germline lookup yields CDR1 SEHNR and CDR2 FQNEAQ (reference sequence). There are 15 residues in the CDR3. Between the trimmed V and J ends, which lost 5 bases and 0 bases, there was a span of 13 bases. The chain's CDR3 is CASSPPGQMNTEAFF. The CDR3, as DNA: TGTGCCAGCAGCCCCCCGGGACAAATGAACACTGAAGCTTTCTTT.

This clonotype occurred a few times. The rearrangement joins TRBV18 to TRBJ2-3; TRBD2 agrees at 8 bases. Looked up from germline, CDR1 is KGHSH and CDR2 is LQKENI. CDR3 length: 16 amino acids. V shed 5 bases, J shed 5 bases, and the junction held 12 bases outside the gene matches. As DNA, the CDR3 is TGTGCCAGCTCATCAGGGAAGGGACTAGTTGAAGATACGCAGTATTTT. Its translation: CASSSGKGLVEDTQYF.

This clonotype has ten or more counts. The chain uses TRBV6-1 and TRBJ1-3; D is ambiguous. The CDR3 runs 15 residues. From germline, CDR1 is MNHNS and CDR2 SASEGT. V lost 5 bases, J lost 0 bases, and 11 bases lay in between. The CDR3 nucleotides are TGTGCCAGCAGTCCGAACAGAAGCTCTGGAAACACCATATATTTT. Translated: CASSPNRSSGNTIYF.

This clonotype was detected ten times or more. The CDR3 coding sequence is TGTGCCAGCAGCACGGACAGGATCGCCACAGATACGCAGTATTTT. Translation gives CASSTDRIATDTQYF. The chain uses TRBV7-9 and TRBJ2-3; TRBD1 matches 7 bases. Germline V gives CDR1 SEHNR, CDR2 FQNEAQ (reference sequence). This CDR3 has 15 amino acids. Trimming cost V 5 bases and J 2 bases; bases outside gene matches: 7.

The genes are TRBV5-6 and TRBJ1-1; TRBD1 agrees at 9 bases. This CDR3 spans 13 amino acids. Germline loops: CDR1 SGHDT, CDR2 YYEEEE. Losses at the gene ends were 5 bases for V and 7 bases for J; bases not matched to a gene: 6. The CDR3 DNA reads TGTGCCAGCAGTTCCGGGACAGGGCTTGAAGCTTTCTTT. Its translation: CASSSGTGLEAFF.

This clonotype occurred a few times. The chain has TRBV16 and TRBJ2-2; D call uncertain. Germline V gene sequence: CDR1 KGHSY, CDR2 FQNENV. The length of the CDR3 is 14 residues. V lost 3 bases and J lost 1, with 6 bases in between. The CDR3 nucleotides are TGTGCCAGCAGCCATAACAAGAACACCGGGGAGCTGTTTTTT. As protein: CASSHNKNTGELFF.

The chain is built from TRBV10-3 and TRBJ1-6; D is uncertain. Germline lookup yields CDR1 ENHRY and CDR2 SYGVKD. The CDR3 loop spans 14 amino acids. Between the trimmed V and J ends, which lost 6 bases and 5 bases, there was a span of 11 bases. For the CDR3, the DNA is TGTGCCATCAGCCTACCAGGAAATAATTCACCCCTCCACTTT. Protein product: CAISLPGNNSPLHF.

The sample holds many counts of this clonotype. CDR3 protein: CSPQDTGELFF. CDR3 nucleotide sequence: TGCAGCCCTCAAGACACCGGGGAGCTGTTTTTT. This chain joins TRBV29-1 and TRBJ2-2; D unresolved. This CDR3 spans 11 amino acids. Trimming cost V 8 bases and J 3 bases, with 7 bases left between them. Germline V gene sequence: CDR1 SQVTM, CDR2 ANQGSEA.

This clonotype has a count of ten or more. The J gene is TRBJ1-1, the V gene TRBV11-3; a weak D match, TRBD1 (6 bases). V lost 0 bases and J 4 bases, leaving 9 bases between the germline ends. CDR1 and CDR2 from the germline V gene are SGHNT and YENEEA. This CDR3 contains 14 residues. The CDR3 sequence is CASSLDGGSTEAFF. In DNA form, the CDR3 reads TGTGCCAGCAGCTTAGACGGGGGCTCCACTGAAGCTTTCTTT.

This clonotype turned up a few times. The rearrangement uses TRBV4-3 and TRBJ1-3; D perhaps matches TRBD1 (5 bases). The V end was cut by 1 base, the J end by 7 bases, with 14 bases between. Per the germline V gene, CDR1 is LGHNA and CDR2 is YSLEER. The CDR3 extends over 15 amino acids. The CDR3 loop is CASSQGDLLRNTIYF. The CDR3 coding sequence is TGCGCCAGCAGCCAAGGGGACCTACTCCGGAACACCATATATTTT.